The 16 T cell receptor beta chains below were found in one sample sequenced in a study of T cells in localized non-small cell lung cancer. The data were produced by immunoSEQ multiplex PCR, yet TCRdb's version contains in-frame clones alone and is incomplete. This sample has approximately 46,000 clones; 80% to 85% occur once, and the top ten carry approximately 17%. The sample here was peripheral blood mononuclear cells, taken before any cancer treatment. The source is a man aged 35-75 years with stage III lung adenocarcinoma.

This chain links TRBV2 with TRBJ2-7; D call uncertain. Germline V CDR1 and CDR2: SNHLY, FYNNEI. CDR3 length: 14 amino acids. V dropped 8 bases and J dropped 2 bases, with 16 bases sitting between them. The CDR3 DNA follows: TGTGCCAGCGAGGAAGCACGACATCCCTACGAGCAGTACTTC. It yields the protein CASEEARHPYEQYF.

The V and J genes are TRBV30 and TRBJ1-5; unclear D gene. The germline CDR1 and CDR2 sequences are GTSNPN and SVGIG (reference sequence). V was trimmed by 0 bases and J by 0 bases, leaving 9 bases between them. This CDR3 is 15 amino acids long. The CDR3 reads CAWSVGVNSNQPQHF. The CDR3 DNA follows: TGTGCCTGGAGTGTTGGGGTGAATAGCAATCAGCCCCAGCATTTT.

This clone was seen only once. The chain couples TRBV25-1 to TRBJ1-1; tentatively, D is TRBD1 (6 bases). This CDR3 contains 14 residues. Between the trimmed V and J ends, which lost 10 bases and 5 bases, there was a span of 20 bases. Germline V gene sequence: CDR1 MGHDK, CDR2 SYGVNS. The CDR3 DNA sequence: TGTGCCACAGAGGGGGATTCGTGGACGACTGAAGCTTTCTTT. This codes for CATEGDSWTTEAFF.

The chain has TRBV5-4 and TRBJ2-2, with 8 bases matching TRBD2. The CDR3 length is 16 residues. The V segment lost 2 bases and the J segment 3 bases; nucleotides outside the gene matches: 6. The germline V gene encodes CDR1 SGHNT and CDR2 YYREEE (reference sequence). The CDR3 sequence is CASSLGLAFYTGELFF. The CDR3 region has the DNA TGTGCCAGCAGCTTAGGACTAGCATTTTACACCGGGGAGCTGTTTTTT.

The chain has TRBV2 and TRBJ2-7, with D unresolved. The CDR3 spans 14 residues. CDR1 SNHLY and CDR2 FYNNEI come from the germline V gene. V was pared by 7 bases and J by 3 bases, with 16 bases between. The CDR3, as DNA: TGTGCCAGCACTCAGGATATATCTTTCTACGAGCAGTACTTC. Its translation: CASTQDISFYEQYF.

The chain has TRBV7-8 and TRBJ2-5; 8 bases align to TRBD2. The V gene's germline CDR1 is SGHVS and CDR2 FQNEAQ. Germline trimming cut 2 bases from V and 5 bases from J; bases unmatched to any gene: 10. The CDR3 is 16 amino acids. The CDR3 nucleotides read TGTGCCAGCAGCTTAAACGGGGGGGCTTTGAGGGAGACCCAGTACTTC. It encodes CASSLNGGALRETQYF.

V usage is TRBV18 and J usage is TRBJ2-3, with D possibly being TRBD1 (6 bases). Germline loops: CDR1 KGHSH, CDR2 LQKENI. This CDR3 contains 14 residues. The V gene lost 3 bases and the J gene lost 4 bases, with 11 bases spanning the gap. The DNA of the CDR3 is TGTGCCAGCTCACCGAGGGGGAGCCCAGATACGCAGTATTTT. Translated: CASSPRGSPDTQYF.

This chain joins TRBV28 and TRBJ2-3; 8 nucleotides align to TRBD2. CDR3 length: 15 amino acids. CDR1 and CDR2 from the germline V gene are MDHEN and SYDVKM. Unmatched junction bases numbered 7, after V lost 6 bases and J lost 2 bases. The CDR3 DNA sequence: TGTGCCAGCAGCTCCGGCGGGGGGTACACAGATACGCAGTATTTT. It codes for CASSSGGGYTDTQYF.

V usage is TRBV19 and J usage is TRBJ2-2; D perhaps matches TRBD2 (5 bases). Trimming took 9 bases from V and 2 from J, leaving 22 bases between them. This CDR3 is built from 17 residues. Germline V gene lookup returns CDR1 LNHDA and CDR2 SQIVND (reference sequence). CDR3 region: CASNPGVRQLNTGELFF. Here the CDR3 DNA reads TGTGCCAGCAACCCCGGGGTTAGGCAGCTAAACACCGGGGAGCTGTTTTTT. Based on the CDR3 plus reference TRBV19 and TRBJ2-2, the full variable domain is DGGITQSPKYLFRKEGQNVTLSCEQNLNHDAMYWYRQDPGQGLRLIYYSQIVNDFQKGDIAEGYSVSREKKESFPLTVTSAQKNPTAFYLCASNPGVRQLNTGELFFGEGSRLTVL.

The V and J genes are TRBV15 and TRBJ2-5; tentative D call: TRBD1 (5 bases). Germline lookup yields CDR1 LNHNV and CDR2 YYDKDF (reference sequence). The CDR3 spans 13 residues. V was clipped by 7 bases and J by 0 bases, with 9 bases between them. As DNA, the CDR3 is TGTGCCACCACCAGGGCCTACCAAGAGACCCAGTACTTC. The encoded protein is CATTRAYQETQYF.

This sequence joins TRBV27 and TRBJ1-1; weak D call: TRBD1 (5 bases). V was pared by 5 bases and J by 0 bases, with 13 bases between. Germline CDR1 reads MNHEY; CDR2 reads SMNVEV (reference sequence). The CDR3 has 15 residues. The CDR3 DNA reads TGTGCCAGCAGTCACCGGGGCCCCCTGAACACTGAAGCTTTCTTT. Protein product: CASSHRGPLNTEAFF.

This clone was found once. The rearrangement joins TRBV6-5 to TRBJ2-3; 9 bases map to TRBD1. CDR3 length: 16 amino acids. CDR1 is MNHEY, CDR2 SVGAGI, per germline. Trimming at V came to 4 bases and at J to 1 base, leaving 6 bases not matched to a gene. The CDR3 loop is CASSLSTGGGTDTQYF. The CDR3 coding sequence is TGTGCCAGCAGTTTATCGACAGGGGGAGGCACAGATACGCAGTATTTT.

The genes are TRBV18 and TRBJ2-1; D possibly corresponds to TRBD2 (7 bases). Germline CDR1 reads KGHSH; CDR2 reads LQKENI. V lost 6 bases, J lost 10 bases, and 16 bases lay in between. This CDR3 spans 13 amino acids. CDR3 residues: CASSAGAVQEQFF. In DNA, the CDR3 is TGTGCCAGCTCGGCGGGGGCTGTTCAGGAGCAGTTCTTC.

The genes are TRBV6-6 and TRBJ1-4; D is undetermined. CDR3 size: 14 residues. Germline V gives CDR1 MNHNY, CDR2 SVGAGI (reference sequence). V was shortened by 5 bases and J by 0 bases, with 7 bases between the two germline ends. In DNA form, the CDR3 reads TGTGCCAGCAGTGGGGTGGCAACTAATGAAAAACTGTTTTTT. Translation gives CASSGVATNEKLFF.

The gene calls are TRBV27 and TRBJ1-2, with TRBD1 as a possible D gene (5 bases). Germline V gene lookup returns CDR1 MNHEY and CDR2 SMNVEV (reference sequence). The CDR3 contains 16 residues. Deletions cut 7 bases from V and 4 bases from J, with 22 bases between. CDR3 bases: TGTGCCAGCACAAGAACCGGGACGGCGGCTACCTATGGCTACACCTTC. Its protein is CASTRTGTAATYGYTF.

On this clone itself: The identical CDR3 is also encoded by other nucleotide sequences in the sample. The chain is built from TRBV6-5 and TRBJ2-1; D might be TRBD1 (6 bases). V was shortened by 8 bases and J by 8 bases, with 13 bases between the two germline ends. CDR1 and CDR2 from the germline V gene are MNHEY and SVGAGI. The CDR3 spans 12 residues. The CDR3, as DNA: TGTGCCAGCGGGGGCCGCAGGGATGAGCAGTTCTTC. This sequence encodes CASGGRRDEQFF.